A single sample gave rise to the 27 T cell receptor beta chains below, sequenced in a study of beta chain features in type 1 diabetes. Investigators reverse transcribed all isolated RNA, so they sequenced expressed TCRB transcripts. Clones were read by immunoSEQ multiplex PCR, and TCRdb kept only the in-frame ones, dropping some. This table holds about 240,000 clones, around 26% found once. The specimen was central memory CD4+ T cells from blood. Source of these receptors: a man between 25 and 39 years old in good health.

The chain uses TRBV7-2 and TRBJ2-7; 11 positions match TRBD2. V trimming: 4 bases; J trimming: 2 bases; junction bases outside the gene matches: 13. Germline CDR1 is SGHTA and CDR2 is FQGNSA. The CDR3 is 18 amino acids. The CDR3 region is CASSSRTSGGTKAYEQYF. The CDR3, as DNA: TGTGCCAGCAGCTCTCGAACTAGCGGGGGCACCAAAGCCTACGAGCAGTACTTC.

The CDR3 DNA sequence: TGCAGCGTTGAGCCGGGACAGGGGGCGACCTACAATGAGCAGTTCTTC. This translates into CSVEPGQGATYNEQFF. The chain is built from TRBV29-1 and TRBJ2-1; 12 bases are a match to TRBD1. The CDR3 has 16 amino acids. With 3 bases clipped from V and 2 bases from J, the junction kept 5 bases outside the gene matches. Germline CDR1 reads SQVTM; CDR2 reads ANQGSEA.

The chain combines TRBV29-1 with TRBJ2-7, with a possible D match to TRBD1 (6 bases). This CDR3 has 14 residues. V gave up 7 bases and J gave up 0 bases, with 16 bases separating them. Germline assignment: CDR1 SQVTM and CDR2 ANQGSEA. The CDR3 loop is CSGTLQGSSYEQYF. For the CDR3, the DNA is TGCAGCGGCACACTTCAGGGGAGCTCCTACGAGCAGTACTTC.

This sequence joins TRBV5-6 and TRBJ1-1; D is undetermined. The V and J ends lost 6 bases and 5 bases respectively, with 14 bases between them. This CDR3 comprises 13 residues. Germline loops: CDR1 SGHDT, CDR2 YYEEEE. The CDR3 loop reads CASTLGVGTEAFF. The CDR3 coding sequence is TGTGCCAGCACTTTAGGAGTAGGTACTGAAGCTTTCTTT.

CDR3 protein: CASSSRDRTTGELFF. DNA for the CDR3: TGTGCCAGCAGCTCCCGGGACAGAACCACCGGGGAGCTGTTTTTT. The J gene is TRBJ2-2, the V gene TRBV7-9, with TRBD1 identical over 7 bases. The V gene end was trimmed by 4 bases and the J gene end by 4 bases; junction bases not matched to a gene: 6. Per the germline V gene, CDR1 is SEHNR and CDR2 is FQNEAQ (reference sequence). CDR3 length: 15 residues.

The chain links TRBV29-1 to TRBJ2-7; the D gene is possibly TRBD2 (6 bases). Germline assignment: CDR1 SQVTM and CDR2 ANQGSEA. The CDR3 runs 12 residues. The V gene lost 5 bases and the J gene lost 3 bases, with 11 bases spanning the gap. This chain's CDR3 is CSVQPGDYEQYF. The CDR3 bases are TGCAGCGTTCAGCCGGGGGACTACGAGCAGTACTTC.

The chain uses TRBV2 and TRBJ2-5; 9 nucleotides agree with TRBD1. Looked up from germline, CDR1 is SNHLY and CDR2 is FYNNEI. CDR3 length equals 16 residues. Trimming cost V 3 bases and J 4 bases; bases outside gene matches: 9. CDR3 in amino acids: CASSERDRVTGETQYF. In DNA, the CDR3 is TGTGCCAGCAGTGAGAGGGACAGGGTCACAGGAGAGACCCAGTACTTC.

This chain connects TRBV7-9 to TRBJ1-2, with a tentative D call TRBD1 (6 bases). V dropped 7 bases and J dropped 2 bases, with 17 bases sitting between them. The V gene's germline CDR1 is SEHNR and CDR2 FQNEAQ (reference sequence). The CDR3 sequence is 15 residues long. CDR3 nucleotides: TGTGCCAGCACCCCGCGAGGGGGAAGCAACTATGGCTACACCTTC. It codes for CASTPRGGSNYGYTF.

The rearrangement uses TRBV30 and TRBJ1-1; D possibly corresponds to TRBD1 (6 bases). V lost 6 bases and J 1 base, leaving 21 bases between the germline ends. Germline assignment: CDR1 GTSNPN and CDR2 SVGIG (reference sequence). This CDR3 is built from 16 residues. In DNA form, the CDR3 reads TGTGCCTGTATCAATAGGGGGGCAAAGGCGAACACTGAAGCTTTCTTT. This sequence encodes CACINRGAKANTEAFF.

The chain joins TRBV7-8 to TRBJ2-7; the D gene is possibly TRBD2 (6 bases). Germline V gives CDR1 SGHVS, CDR2 FQNEAQ. The CDR3 contains 15 residues. Trimming took 5 bases from V and 0 from J, leaving 14 bases between them. The CDR3 DNA reads TGTGCCAGCAGCGTCTCCCGGGGGAGCTCCTACGAGCAGTACTTC. Protein product: CASSVSRGSSYEQYF.

This sequence joins TRBV18 and TRBJ1-6, with TRBD1 matching over 8 bases. After removal of 4 bases from V and 7 bases from J, the junction contained 6 bases not matched to a gene. Per the germline V gene, CDR1 is KGHSH and CDR2 is LQKENI. CDR3 length equals 15 residues. CDR3 sequence (DNA): TGTGCCAGCTCACTACGACAGGGGCAGAATTCACCCCTCCACTTT. Translating gives CASSLRQGQNSPLHF.

This clone was seen a few times. A much larger clone differs from this one at a single base, so this may be a read error. This sequence joins TRBV18 and TRBJ2-6, with TRBD1 matching 9 bases. The CDR3 contains 20 residues. With V trimmed by 4 bases and J by 2 bases, 15 bases remained unmatched. Germline values: CDR1 KGHSH, CDR2 LQKENI. The CDR3 region is CASSLGTGTIRSAGANVLTF. The CDR3 coding sequence is TGTGCCAGCTCACTAGGGACAGGGACGATAAGAAGCGCTGGGGCCAACGTCCTGACTTTC.

The chain couples TRBV7-6 to TRBJ2-1; D is unresolved. The CDR3 contains 15 residues. The V end lost 1 base, the J end lost 6 bases, and 13 bases lay between the germline ends. Germline CDR1 SGHVS, CDR2 FNYEAQ. CDR3 sequence: CASSLEINTANEQFF. The CDR3 DNA reads as TGTGCCAGCAGCTTAGAGATCAATACAGCCAATGAGCAGTTCTTC.

The sample holds a few counts of this clone. The rearrangement links TRBV2 to TRBJ2-1; the match to TRBD1 covers 8 bases. The CDR3 consists of 16 residues. Trimming took 5 bases from V and 7 from J; bases not matched to a gene: 13. Germline V CDR1 and CDR2: SNHLY, FYNNEI. CDR3 nucleotide sequence: TGTGCCAGCAGTATCGGACAGGGCGGCATAGGAAATGAGCAGTTCTTC. Its translation: CASSIGQGGIGNEQFF. The entire variable domain, with the rest obtained from reference TRBV2 and TRBJ2-1, is as follows: EPEVTQTPSHQVTQMGQEVILRCVPISNHLYFYWYRQILGQKVEFLVSFYNNEISEKSEIFDDQFSVERPDGSNFTLKIRSTKLEDSAMYFCASSIGQGGIGNEQFFGPGTRLTVL.

This chain uses TRBV6-1 with TRBJ2-2; either TRBD1 or TRBD2 may supply D (6 bases each). CDR1 MNHNS and CDR2 SASEGT come from the germline V gene. Trimming took off 6 bases at V and 2 bases at J, with 10 bases between the two ends. This CDR3 is 14 amino acids long. CDR3 DNA: TGTGCCAGCAGACTCGGGGGCAACACCGGGGAGCTGTTTTTT. This gives the protein CASRLGGNTGELFF.

This chain connects TRBV11-2 to TRBJ2-3; the D is unclear. CDR1 SGHAT and CDR2 FQNNGV come from the germline V gene. The V end lost 1 base, the J end lost 1 base, and 6 bases lay between the germline ends. The CDR3 is made up of 14 amino acids. CDR3 nucleotides: TGTGCCAGCAGCTTAGTCGGGCGCACAGATACGCAGTATTTT. This encodes CASSLVGRTDTQYF.

The gene calls are TRBV6-6 and TRBJ2-2; unclear D gene. Germline values: CDR1 MNHNY, CDR2 SVGAGI (reference sequence). This CDR3 is built from 14 residues. V dropped 7 bases and J dropped 4 bases, with 13 bases sitting between them. The CDR3 reads CASKQDSTTGELFF. In DNA, the CDR3 is TGTGCCAGCAAGCAAGACTCCACCACCGGGGAGCTGTTTTTT.

The chain combines TRBV20-1 with TRBJ1-2; no clear D. The CDR3 sequence is 11 residues long. The germline CDR1 and CDR2 sequences are DFQATT and SNEGSKA (reference sequence). Trimming shortened V by 1 base and J by 6 bases, and 6 bases separated the two germline ends. The CDR3 bases are TGCAGTGCTAGAGTTAATGATGGCTACACCTTC. Translating it yields CSARVNDGYTF.

The rearrangement joins TRBV7-9 to TRBJ2-1; D remains ambiguous. This CDR3 spans 16 amino acids. V gave up 2 bases and J gave up 2 bases, with 13 bases separating them. Germline CDR1 is SEHNR and CDR2 is FQNEAQ (reference sequence). This chain's CDR3 is CASSLRSQMPYNEQFF. Here the CDR3 DNA reads TGTGCCAGCAGCTTAAGGTCCCAGATGCCCTACAATGAGCAGTTCTTC.

The chain is built from TRBV25-1 and TRBJ2-5; weak D call: TRBD1 (7 bases). The germline gives CDR1 MGHDK, CDR2 SYGVNS. The CDR3 runs to 15 residues. The ends were cut back, 6 bases at V and 4 bases at J, with 18 bases in the middle. The CDR3: CASRDHSGGTETQYF. The CDR3 coding sequence is TGTGCCAGCAGGGACCATTCAGGGGGGACAGAGACCCAGTACTTC.

Remarks on this clone: The same CDR3 also results from other DNA sequences found in this sample. The CDR3 region is CASSLRQGVSNQPQHF. As DNA, the CDR3 is TGTGCCAGCAGTTTGAGGCAGGGGGTAAGCAATCAGCCCCAGCATTTT. This chain uses TRBV28 with TRBJ1-5; 7 bases line up with TRBD1. The CDR3 has 16 residues. Germline V gene lookup returns CDR1 MDHEN and CDR2 SYDVKM. Germline trimming cut 3 bases from V and 1 base from J; bases unmatched to any gene: 6.

A note on this clone: This sample also contains other DNA sequences that code for the same CDR3. V is TRBV11-2 and J is TRBJ1-1; TRBD1 is a possible D gene (6 bases). CDR3 length: 15 residues. V lost 0 bases and J lost 2, with 10 bases in between. The germline gives CDR1 SGHAT, CDR2 FQNNGV. CDR3 in DNA: TGTGCCAGCAGCTTAGAGCCAGGGGCCAACACTGAAGCTTTCTTT. It translates to CASSLEPGANTEAFF.

For the CDR3, the DNA is TGTGCCAGCTCACCACGACTGGATACCTCTGGGGCCAACGTCCTGACTTTC. The encoded protein is CASSPRLDTSGANVLTF. This chain uses TRBV18 with TRBJ2-6, with D unresolved. Per the germline V gene, CDR1 is KGHSH and CDR2 is LQKENI. The CDR3 has 17 residues. The V and J ends lost 1 base and 0 bases respectively, with 10 bases between them. Full variable domain (outside the CDR3, taken from reference TRBV18 and TRBJ2-6): NAGVMQNPRHLVRRRGQEARLRCSPMKGHSHVYWYRQLPEEGLKFMVYLQKENIIDESGMPKERFSAEFPKEGPSILRIQQVVRGDSAAYFCASSPRLDTSGANVLTFGAGSRLTVL.

This sequence joins TRBV5-1 and TRBJ2-5; TRBD1 matches at 10 bases. CDR1 and CDR2 (germline): SGHRS, YFSETQ. The CDR3 has 14 residues. The J segment lost 5 bases and the V segment lost 3 bases, leaving 4 bases of the junction unmatched. In DNA form, the CDR3 reads TGCGCCAGCAGCTGGGACAGGGGCGGGGAGACCCAGTACTTC. Its translation is CASSWDRGGETQYF.

The chain carries TRBV29-1 and TRBJ1-1; D uncertain. Germline V CDR1 and CDR2: SQVTM, ANQGSEA. The CDR3 is 11 residues long. The V and J ends lost 6 bases and 8 bases respectively, with 13 bases between them. This chain's CDR3 is CSVAEAREAFF. Written as DNA, the CDR3 is TGCAGCGTAGCGGAAGCAAGAGAAGCTTTCTTT.

This clone came up a few times. This chain connects TRBV13 to TRBJ2-1; TRBD1 agrees at 10 bases. The CDR3 covers 15 residues. Germline V gene sequence: CDR1 PRHDT, CDR2 FYEKMQ (reference sequence). V lost 6 bases, J lost 6 bases, and 8 bases stayed unmatched. The CDR3 sequence is CASSSGQGVLNEQFF. The DNA of the CDR3 is TGTGCCAGCAGTTCAGGACAGGGGGTTCTCAATGAGCAGTTCTTC.

The sample holds a few counts of this clone. This rearrangement joins TRBV5-1 to TRBJ2-7; TRBD2 matches 7 bases. With 0 bases clipped from V and 4 bases from J, the junction kept 10 bases outside the gene matches. The CDR3 has 16 amino acids. The germline V gene has CDR1 SGHRS and CDR2 YFSETQ. CDR3 nucleotides: TGCGCCAGCAGCTTGGCTCCAGCGGGAACCGCTTACGAGCAGTACTTC. This encodes CASSLAPAGTAYEQYF. Drawing the rest from reference TRBV5-1 and TRBJ2-7, the complete variable domain is KAGVTQTPRYLIKTRGQQVTLSCSPISGHRSVSWYQQTPGQGLQFLFEYFSETQRNKGNFPGRFSGRQFSNSRSEMNVSTLELGDSALYLCASSLAPAGTAYEQYFGPGTRLTVT.